This T cell receptor (beta chain) came from a study of T cells in Graves' hyperthyroidism and ophthalmopathy. Study outcomes and limitations: The blood repertoire included most of the expanded thyroid clonotypes above 0.001.

The investigators amplified TCR beta CDR3 regions from RNA transcripts. Using the HTBI primer set, a first-round RT-PCR was run on the TCR CDR3. TCRdb fed the multiplex PCR reads into MiXCR, producing one record per CDR3 protein. The sample lists under 250,000 distinct CDR3 sequences; roughly 22% were seen once. This clonotype has only a few counts. The antigen is undetermined. Fresh peripheral blood, roughly 9.8 ml of it, supplied the PBMCs. Trimming removed 6 bases from V and 0 bases from J; junction bases left unmatched: 4. The CDR3 is 15 amino acids. The germline gives CDR1 ENHRY, CDR2 SYGVKD. This clonotype was obtained from a woman aged 40 to 50 with Graves' ophthalmopathy. The rearrangement uses TRBV10-3 and TRBJ1-1; 10 bases are shared with TRBD1. Sequenced sample: blood. The CDR3 coding sequence is TGTGCCATCAGCCGGACAGGGGGGGTGAACACTGAAGCTTTCTTT. This encodes CAISRTGGVNTEAFF.